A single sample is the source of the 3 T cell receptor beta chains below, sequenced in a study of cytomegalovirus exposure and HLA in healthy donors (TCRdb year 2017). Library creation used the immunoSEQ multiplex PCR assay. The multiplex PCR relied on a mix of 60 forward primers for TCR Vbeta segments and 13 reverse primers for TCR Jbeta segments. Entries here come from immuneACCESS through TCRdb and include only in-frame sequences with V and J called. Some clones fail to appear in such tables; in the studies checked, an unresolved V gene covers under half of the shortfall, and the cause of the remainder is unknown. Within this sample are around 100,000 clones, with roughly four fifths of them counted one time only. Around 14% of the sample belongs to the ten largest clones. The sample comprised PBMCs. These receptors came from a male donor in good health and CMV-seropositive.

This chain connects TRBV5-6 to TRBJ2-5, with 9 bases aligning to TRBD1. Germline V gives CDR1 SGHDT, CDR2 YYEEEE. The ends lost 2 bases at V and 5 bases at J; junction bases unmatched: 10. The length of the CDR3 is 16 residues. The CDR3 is CASSLLPGQGKETQYF. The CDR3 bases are TGTGCCAGCAGCTTATTGCCGGGACAGGGAAAGGAGACCCAGTACTTC.

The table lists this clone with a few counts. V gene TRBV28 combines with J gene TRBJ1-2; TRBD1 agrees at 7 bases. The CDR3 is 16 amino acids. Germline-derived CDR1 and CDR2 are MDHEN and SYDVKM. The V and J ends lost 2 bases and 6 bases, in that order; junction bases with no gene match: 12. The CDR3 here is CASSLSTRRQGHGYTF. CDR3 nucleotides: TGTGCCAGCAGTTTAAGTACCAGGAGACAGGGTCATGGCTACACCTTC.

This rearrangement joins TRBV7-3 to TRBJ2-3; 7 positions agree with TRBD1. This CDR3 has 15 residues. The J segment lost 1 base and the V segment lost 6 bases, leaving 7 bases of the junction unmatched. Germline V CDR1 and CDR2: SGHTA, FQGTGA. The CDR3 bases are TGTGCCAGCAGTTCCGGGACAGCTCGCACAGATACGCAGTATTTT. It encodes CASSSGTARTDTQYF.